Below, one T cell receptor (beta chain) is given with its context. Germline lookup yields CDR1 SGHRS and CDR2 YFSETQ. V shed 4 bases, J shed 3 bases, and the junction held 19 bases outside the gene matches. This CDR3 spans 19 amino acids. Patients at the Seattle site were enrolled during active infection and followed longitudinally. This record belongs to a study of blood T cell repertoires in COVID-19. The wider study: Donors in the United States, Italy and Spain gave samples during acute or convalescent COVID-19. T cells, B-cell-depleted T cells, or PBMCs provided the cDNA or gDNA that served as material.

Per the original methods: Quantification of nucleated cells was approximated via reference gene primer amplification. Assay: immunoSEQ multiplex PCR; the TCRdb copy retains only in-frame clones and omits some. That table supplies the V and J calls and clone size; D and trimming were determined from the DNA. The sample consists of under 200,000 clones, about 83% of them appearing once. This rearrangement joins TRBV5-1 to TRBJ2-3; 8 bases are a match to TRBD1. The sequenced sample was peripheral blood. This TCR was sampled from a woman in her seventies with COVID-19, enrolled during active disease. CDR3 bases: TGCGCCAGCAGCGGTACCGGACAGGGAAGAGGTCCAAGAACAGATACGCAGTATTTT. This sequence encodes CASSGTGQGRGPRTDTQYF.